This TCR beta chain is from a study of T cells in narcolepsy. Produced via immunoSEQ multiplex PCR; TCRdb's table is partial and in-frame only. This table has just under 35,000 clones, less than 90% appearing once. J gave up 9 bases and V 6 bases, and 4 bases lay outside the gene matches. The CDR3 contains 13 residues. CDR1 and CDR2 from the germline V gene are MNHEY and SVGAGI. This clone was picked up one time. The antigen remains unidentified. Broader study findings: Healthy controls reportedly lacked the autoreactive clonotypes serially found in patients' blood. HCRT-specific and TRIB2-specific autoreactive clonotypes appeared among same-patient CSF and blood CD4+ clonotypes.

The rearrangement joins TRBV6-5 to TRBJ2-1; 11 bases are shared with TRBD2. The sequenced sample was memory (CD45RA-) CD4+ T cells from blood. The receptor was derived from a human donor in good health. The CDR3 coding sequence is TGTGCCAGCAGAATAGCGGGGGGGAGTGAGCAGTTCTTC. Translation gives CASRIAGGSEQFF.